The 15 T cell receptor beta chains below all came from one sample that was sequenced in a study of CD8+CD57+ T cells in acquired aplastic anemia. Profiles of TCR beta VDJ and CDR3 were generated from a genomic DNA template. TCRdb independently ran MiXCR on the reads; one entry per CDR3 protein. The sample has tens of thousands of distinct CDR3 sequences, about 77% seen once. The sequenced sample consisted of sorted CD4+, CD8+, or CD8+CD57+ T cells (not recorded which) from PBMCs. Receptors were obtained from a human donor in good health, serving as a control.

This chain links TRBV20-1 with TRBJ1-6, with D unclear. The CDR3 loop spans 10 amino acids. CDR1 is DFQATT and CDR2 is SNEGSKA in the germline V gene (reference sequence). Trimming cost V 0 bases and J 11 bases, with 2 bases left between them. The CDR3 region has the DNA TGCAGTGCTAGAGAGCCACCCCTCCACTTT. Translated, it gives CSAREPPLHF.

The CDR3 loop reads CASSQTGGGEAFF. Here the CDR3 DNA reads TGTGCCAGCAGCCAAACAGGGGGCGGTGAAGCTTTCTTT. The rearrangement links TRBV7-2 to TRBJ1-1; 9 bases line up with TRBD1. Germline trimming cut 5 bases from V and 7 bases from J; bases unmatched to any gene: 5. The CDR3 contains 13 residues. Per germline, CDR1 SGHTA and CDR2 FQGNSA.

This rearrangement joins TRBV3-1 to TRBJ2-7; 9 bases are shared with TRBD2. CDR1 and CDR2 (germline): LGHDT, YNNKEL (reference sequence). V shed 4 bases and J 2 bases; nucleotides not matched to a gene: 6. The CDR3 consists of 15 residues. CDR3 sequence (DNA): TGTGCCAGCAGCCCGCAAGCGGGGGGTCCCTACGAGCAGTACTTC. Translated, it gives CASSPQAGGPYEQYF.

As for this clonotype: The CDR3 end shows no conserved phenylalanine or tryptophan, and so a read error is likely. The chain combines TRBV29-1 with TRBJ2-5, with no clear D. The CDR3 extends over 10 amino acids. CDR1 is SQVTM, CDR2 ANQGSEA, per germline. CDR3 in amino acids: CSVELEIQYC. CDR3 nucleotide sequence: TGCAGCGTTGAACTAGAGATCCAGTACTGC.

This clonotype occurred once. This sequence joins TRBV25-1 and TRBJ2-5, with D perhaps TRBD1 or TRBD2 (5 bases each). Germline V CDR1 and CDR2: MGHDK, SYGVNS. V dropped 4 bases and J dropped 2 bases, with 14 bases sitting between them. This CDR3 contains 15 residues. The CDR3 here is CASSAPQGPQETQYF. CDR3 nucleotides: TGTGCCAGCAGTGCACCGCAGGGACCTCAAGAGACCCAGTACTTC.

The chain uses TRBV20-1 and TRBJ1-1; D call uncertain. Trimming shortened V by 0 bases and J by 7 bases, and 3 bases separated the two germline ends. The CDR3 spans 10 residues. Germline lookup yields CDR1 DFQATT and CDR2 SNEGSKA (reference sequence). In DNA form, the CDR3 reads TGCAGTGCTAGAGATCTTGAAGCTTTCTTT. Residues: CSARDLEAFF.

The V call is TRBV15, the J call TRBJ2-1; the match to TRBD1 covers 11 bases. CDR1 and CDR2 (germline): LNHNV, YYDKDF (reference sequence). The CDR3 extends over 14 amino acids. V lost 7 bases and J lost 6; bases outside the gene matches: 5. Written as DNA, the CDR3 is TGTGCCACCATCGGGACAGGGGGGAGCAATGAGCAGTTCTTC. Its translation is CATIGTGGSNEQFF. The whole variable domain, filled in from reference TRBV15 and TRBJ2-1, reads DAMVIQNPRYQVTQFGKPVTLSCSQTLNHNVMYWYQQKSSQAPKLLFHYYDKDFNNEADTPDNFQSRRPNTSFCFLDIRSPGLGDTAMYLCATIGTGGSNEQFFGPGTRLTVL.

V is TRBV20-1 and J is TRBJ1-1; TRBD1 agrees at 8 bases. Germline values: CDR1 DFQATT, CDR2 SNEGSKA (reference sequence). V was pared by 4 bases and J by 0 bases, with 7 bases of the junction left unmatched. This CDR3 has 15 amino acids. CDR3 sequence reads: CSAKKQGGVNTEAFF. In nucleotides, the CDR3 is TGCAGTGCTAAAAAACAGGGGGGAGTGAACACTGAAGCTTTCTTT.

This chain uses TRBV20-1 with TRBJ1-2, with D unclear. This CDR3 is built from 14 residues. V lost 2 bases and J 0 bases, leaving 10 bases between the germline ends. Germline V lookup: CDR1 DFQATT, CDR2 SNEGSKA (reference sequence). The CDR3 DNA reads TGCAGTGCTAGACCGTTGGCGTCTAACTATGGCTACACCTTC. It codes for CSARPLASNYGYTF.

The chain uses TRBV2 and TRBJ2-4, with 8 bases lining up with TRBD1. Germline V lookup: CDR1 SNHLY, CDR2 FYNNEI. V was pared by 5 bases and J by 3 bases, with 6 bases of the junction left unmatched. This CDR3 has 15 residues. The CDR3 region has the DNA TGTGCCAGCAGTAAGACAGGGGAGAGCAAAAACATTCAGTACTTC. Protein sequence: CASSKTGESKNIQYF.

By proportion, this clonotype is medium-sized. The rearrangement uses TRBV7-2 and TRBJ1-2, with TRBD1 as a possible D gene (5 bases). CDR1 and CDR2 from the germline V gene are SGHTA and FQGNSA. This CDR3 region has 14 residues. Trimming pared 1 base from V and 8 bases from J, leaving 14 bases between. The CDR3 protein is CASSLDGGLEGYTF. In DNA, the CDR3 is TGTGCCAGCAGCTTAGATGGGGGACTGGAGGGCTACACCTTC.

For the CDR3, the DNA is TGCAGCGTCGGGACAGGGGGAGAGGAGCAGTTCTTC. It is translated as CSVGTGGEEQFF. The chain is built from TRBV29-1 and TRBJ2-1, with 11 bases fitting TRBD1. J lost 10 bases, V lost 6 bases, and 5 bases had no gene match. The germline gives CDR1 SQVTM, CDR2 ANQGSEA. The CDR3 consists of 12 residues.

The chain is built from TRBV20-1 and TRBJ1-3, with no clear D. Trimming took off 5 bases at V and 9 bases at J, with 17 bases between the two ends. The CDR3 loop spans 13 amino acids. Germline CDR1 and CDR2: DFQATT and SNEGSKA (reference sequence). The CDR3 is CSALSGVAGTIYF. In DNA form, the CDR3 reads TGCAGTGCTCTGAGCGGCGTAGCGGGCACCATATATTTT.

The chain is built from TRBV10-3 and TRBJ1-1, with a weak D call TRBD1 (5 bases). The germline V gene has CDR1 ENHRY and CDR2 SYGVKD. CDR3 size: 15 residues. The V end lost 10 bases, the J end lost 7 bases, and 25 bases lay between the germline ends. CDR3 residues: CATTPDSGTWIEAFF. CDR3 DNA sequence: TGTGCCACCACCCCTGATTCCGGGACGTGGATTGAAGCTTTCTTT.

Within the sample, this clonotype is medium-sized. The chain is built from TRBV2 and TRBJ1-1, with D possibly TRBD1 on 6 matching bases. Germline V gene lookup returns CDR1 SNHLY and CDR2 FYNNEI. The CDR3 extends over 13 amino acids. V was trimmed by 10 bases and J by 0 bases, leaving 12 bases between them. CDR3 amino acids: CAIRTVMNTEAFF. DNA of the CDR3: TGTGCCATCAGGACAGTTATGAACACTGAAGCTTTCTTT.